Following are 32 T cell receptor beta chains from one sample sequenced in a study of beta chain features in type 1 diabetes. Study-wide points: For Type 1 diabetes patients, all four CD4+ subsets carried TCRB CDR3s that were moderately but significantly shorter.

Expressed TCRB transcripts were sequenced, since all the RNA that had been isolated was reverse transcribed. The protocol was immunoSEQ multiplex PCR, while the TCRdb copy is restricted to in-frame clones and leaves out a portion. The profile shows hundreds of thousands of clones, 11% to 15% of them singletons. These receptors' targets are unknown. Sequenced material: naive CD4+ T cells from blood. These receptors were collected from a man aged 18 to 29 with type 1 diabetes.

With regard to this clone: The junction shows a germline mismatch at one end, possibly a read error. The V and J genes are TRBV4-3 and TRBJ2-3; D might be TRBD1 or TRBD2, each matching 5 bases. The CDR3 has 18 residues. Germline V gives CDR1 LGHNA, CDR2 YSLEER. The CDR3 here is CASSKESVGRGGTDTQYF. CDR3 nucleotide sequence: TGCGCCAGCAGCAAAGAATCCGTGGGACGGGGAGGCACAGATACGCAGTATTTT.

The chain uses TRBV9 and TRBJ2-5; perhaps D is TRBD1 or TRBD2 (6 bases each). The CDR3 runs 16 residues. Germline CDR1 reads SGDLS; CDR2 reads YYNGEE. Trimming left V 0 bases short and J 4 bases short, with 16 bases between. The CDR3 protein is CASSVAVSGGGETQYF. CDR3 DNA: TGTGCCAGCAGCGTAGCCGTTAGCGGAGGGGGAGAGACCCAGTACTTC.

Only a few counts were recorded for this clone. This chain links TRBV9 with TRBJ2-3, with 7 nucleotides matching TRBD2. The ends lost 4 bases at V and 4 bases at J; junction bases unmatched: 12. Germline CDR1 reads SGDLS; CDR2 reads YYNGEE. The CDR3 consists of 16 residues. CDR3 nucleotide sequence: TGTGCCAGCAGCCCAAGGTGGGCTAGCGGCCCAGATACGCAGTATTTT. Encoded protein: CASSPRWASGPDTQYF.

This clone was counted only a few times. This rearrangement joins TRBV29-1 to TRBJ2-5, with 11 bases matching TRBD2. The trim removed 8 bases at V and 5 bases at J, leaving 10 bases unmatched. Germline lookup yields CDR1 SQVTM and CDR2 ANQGSEA. The CDR3 has 14 amino acids. CDR3 coding DNA: TGCAGCATCTCAATAGCGGGAGGGCCGGAGACCCAGTACTTC. Protein: CSISIAGGPETQYF.

V is TRBV2 and J is TRBJ1-1; possible D gene TRBD1, 5 bases. Per the germline V gene, CDR1 is SNHLY and CDR2 is FYNNEI. Deletions cut 4 bases from V and 0 bases from J, with 12 bases between. This CDR3 is 15 amino acids long. This chain's CDR3 is CASSAGEAMNTEAFF. The CDR3 DNA reads as TGTGCCAGCAGTGCGGGGGAGGCCATGAACACTGAAGCTTTCTTT.

This chain joins TRBV2 and TRBJ2-7; a weak D match, TRBD1 (5 bases). Germline CDR1 SNHLY, CDR2 FYNNEI. V was clipped by 7 bases and J by 2 bases, with 12 bases between them. CDR3 length equals 13 residues. CDR3 bases: TGTGCCAGCACCAGGGATGGCACCTACGAGCAGTACTTC. Residues: CASTRDGTYEQYF.

This clone was observed a handful of times. The J gene is TRBJ2-3, the V gene TRBV6-5, with D perhaps matching TRBD2 (5 bases). CDR1 MNHEY and CDR2 SVGAGI come from the germline V gene. There are 14 residues in the CDR3. Deletions cut 0 bases from V and 6 bases from J, with 10 bases between. CDR3 nucleotide sequence: TGTGCCAGCAGTTACTCGCTTAGCGTGGATACGCAGTATTTT. Protein sequence: CASSYSLSVDTQYF.

Worth noting for this clone: Germline and junction disagree at one end, which may indicate a read error. The chain couples TRBV7-7 to TRBJ2-1; D gene ambiguous. CDR3 length equals 13 residues. Germline V gene lookup returns CDR1 SSHAT and CDR2 FNYEAQ (reference sequence). CDR3 sequence (DNA): TGTGCTAGCAGCTCCGGTGGCCCAACCGAGCAGTTCTTC. Encoded protein: CASSSGGPTEQFF.

This clone came up a few times. V usage is TRBV30 and J usage is TRBJ2-2; D gene ambiguous. Germline assignment: CDR1 GTSNPN and CDR2 SVGIG (reference sequence). The CDR3 length is 13 residues. V lost 2 bases and J 3 bases, leaving 7 bases between the germline ends. CDR3 DNA sequence: TGTGCCTGGAGTTACGGGTACACCGGGGAGCTGTTTTTT. Translation: CAWSYGYTGELFF.

This clone was observed a few times. The V and J genes are TRBV29-1 and TRBJ2-4; D ambiguous. The V gene lost 3 bases and the J gene lost 3 bases, with 6 bases spanning the gap. The CDR3 spans 12 residues. The germline V gene encodes CDR1 SQVTM and CDR2 ANQGSEA. CDR3 sequence reads: CSVEIGKNIQYF. The CDR3 region has the DNA TGCAGCGTTGAGATTGGCAAAAACATTCAGTACTTC.

This clone was counted between two and nine times. The chain employs TRBV6-5 and TRBJ2-7; 9 bases map to TRBD2. CDR3 length: 15 residues. V trimming: 6 bases; J trimming: 2 bases; junction bases outside the gene matches: 8. CDR1 is MNHEY, CDR2 SVGAGI, per germline. The CDR3 here is CASSLQTSGAYEQYF. CDR3 sequence (DNA): TGTGCCAGCAGCCTCCAGACTAGCGGAGCCTACGAGCAGTACTTC.

This clone has just a few counts. The genes are TRBV6-1 and TRBJ1-4; a weak D match, TRBD1 (6 bases). V lost 6 bases, J lost 7 bases, and 15 bases lay in between. The CDR3 has 14 amino acids. CDR1 MNHNS and CDR2 SASEGT come from the germline V gene. For the CDR3, the DNA is TGTGCCAGCAGCCTCCAGGGGAGCGTTGAAAAACTGTTTTTT. This gives the protein CASSLQGSVEKLFF.

Written as DNA, the CDR3 is TGTGCCAGCAGCCAATGGCCTCCCGGGACTAGCAACAATGAGCAGTTCTTC. It specifies CASSQWPPGTSNNEQFF. The chain links TRBV14 to TRBJ2-1; 9 nucleotides match TRBD2. The V and J ends lost 2 bases and 5 bases, in that order; junction bases with no gene match: 10. CDR1 and CDR2 from the germline V gene are SGHDN and FVKESK. The CDR3 loop spans 17 amino acids. Full variable domain (missing parts from reference TRBV14 and TRBJ2-1): EAGVTQFPSHSVIEKGQTVTLRCDPISGHDNLYWYRRVMGKEIKFLLHFVKESKQDESGMPNNRFLAERTGGTYSTLKVQPAELEDSGVYFCASSQWPPGTSNNEQFFGPGTRLTVL.

This clone was seen only a few times. This chain joins TRBV7-9 and TRBJ1-3, with 7 positions matching TRBD1. Unmatched junction bases numbered 4, after V lost 3 bases and J lost 8 bases. This CDR3 spans 13 amino acids. Germline V gene sequence: CDR1 SEHNR, CDR2 FQNEAQ (reference sequence). CDR3: CASSLRQGDTIYF. The CDR3 DNA follows: TGTGCCAGCAGCTTGAGACAGGGAGACACCATATATTTT.

A few counts support this clone. The chain combines TRBV19 with TRBJ2-1, with 9 bases aligning to TRBD1. From germline, CDR1 is LNHDA and CDR2 SQIVND (reference sequence). The CDR3 runs 15 residues. With V trimmed by 6 bases and J by 7 bases, 10 bases remained unmatched. CDR3 nucleotides: TGTGCCAGTAGAAATCCGGGACAGGGTAATAATGAGCAGTTCTTC. This gives the protein CASRNPGQGNNEQFF.

This clone was picked up a small number of times. This rearrangement joins TRBV25-1 to TRBJ2-2, with D perhaps being TRBD1 or TRBD2 (5 bases each). Between the trimmed V and J ends, which lost 1 base and 1 base, there was a span of 13 bases. Per the germline V gene, CDR1 is MGHDK and CDR2 is SYGVNS. This CDR3 contains 17 residues. The CDR3 DNA is TGTGCCAGCAGTGAATGGGGGTCTCGGGAGAACACCGGGGAGCTGTTTTTT. It translates to CASSEWGSRENTGELFF.

This clone was found a few times. The V gene is TRBV6-5, the J gene TRBJ1-2; no clear D. Germline-derived CDR1 and CDR2 are MNHEY and SVGAGI. The V and J ends lost 6 bases and 4 bases respectively, with 15 bases between them. The length of the CDR3 is 14 residues. The CDR3 DNA sequence: TGTGCCAGCAGACCCACCGTCGGGGTCTATGGCTACACCTTC. Encoded protein: CASRPTVGVYGYTF.

This clone has only a few counts. This chain links TRBV9 with TRBJ1-2; 7 nucleotides match TRBD1. J gave up 5 bases and V 2 bases, and 6 bases lay outside the gene matches. The germline V gene encodes CDR1 SGDLS and CDR2 YYNGEE. The CDR3 is 14 amino acids. The CDR3, as DNA: TGTGCCAGCAGCGTTCCTCAACAGGGGTATGGCTACACCTTC. Translation: CASSVPQQGYGYTF. Together with reference TRBV9 and TRBJ1-2, the CDR3 gives the full variable domain: DSGVTQTPKHLITATGQRVTLRCSPRSGDLSVYWYQQSLDQGLQFLIQYYNGEERAKGNILERFSAQQFPDLHSELNLSSLELGDSALYFCASSVPQQGYGYTFGSGTRLTVV.

This clone was observed a handful of times. The CDR3 reads CASSERAVGQFF. CDR3 coding DNA: TGTGCCAGCAGTGAAAGGGCGGTTGGGCAGTTCTTC. The chain links TRBV2 to TRBJ2-1; D ambiguous. Deletions cut 2 bases from V and 12 bases from J, with 11 bases between. The CDR3 sequence is 12 residues long. The germline gives CDR1 SNHLY, CDR2 FYNNEI.

A few counts support this clone. V gene TRBV30 combines with J gene TRBJ2-2, with a tentative D call TRBD1 (6 bases). The CDR3 loop spans 13 amino acids. The V and J ends lost 6 bases and 5 bases respectively, with 13 bases between them. Germline CDR1 GTSNPN, CDR2 SVGIG (reference sequence). CDR3 region: CACPAQGTGELFF. The CDR3 nucleotides are TGTGCCTGCCCCGCTCAGGGGACCGGGGAGCTGTTTTTT.

The chain couples TRBV28 to TRBJ2-7; no clear D gene. Germline-derived CDR1 and CDR2 are MDHEN and SYDVKM. Between the trimmed V and J ends, which lost 8 bases and 7 bases, there was a span of 9 bases. The CDR3 totals 10 residues. DNA of the CDR3: TGTGCCAGCCTCGGTGTAGAGCAGTACTTC. Translating gives CASLGVEQYF.

This clone was recorded a few times. The chain links TRBV30 to TRBJ1-2, with a tentative D call TRBD1 (6 bases). Germline CDR1 and CDR2: GTSNPN and SVGIG (reference sequence). The V gene lost 2 bases and the J gene lost 6 bases, with 13 bases spanning the gap. The CDR3 has 13 amino acids. DNA of the CDR3: TGTGCCTGGAGTCCCGGGACAAACCATGGCTACACCTTC. Amino acid sequence: CAWSPGTNHGYTF.

V usage is TRBV6-6 and J usage is TRBJ1-2; tentatively, D is TRBD1 (6 bases). Germline loops: CDR1 MNHNY, CDR2 SVGAGI (reference sequence). Trimming took 2 bases from V and 4 from J, leaving 14 bases between them. This CDR3 has 15 residues. In nucleotides, the CDR3 is TGTGCCAGCAGTTACGGTTGGGGGGCAGGCTATGGCTACACCTTC. Protein: CASSYGWGAGYGYTF.

There are a few counts of this clone. The CDR3: CASSVDGTGKIDTQYF. The CDR3 coding sequence is TGTGCCAGCAGTGTTGACGGGACAGGCAAAATAGATACGCAGTATTTT. This chain connects TRBV6-1 to TRBJ2-3; 8 bases map to TRBD1. Germline CDR1 reads MNHNS; CDR2 reads SASEGT. The CDR3 loop spans 16 amino acids. The trim removed 4 bases at V and 5 bases at J, leaving 11 bases unmatched.

This chain joins TRBV12-5 and TRBJ1-5; TRBD1 matches 8 bases. The CDR3 extends over 17 amino acids. The J segment lost 7 bases and the V segment lost 2 bases, leaving 13 bases of the junction unmatched. The germline gives CDR1 LGHNT, CDR2 FRNRAP. The CDR3 region is CASGLSLPGGRGQPQHF. The CDR3 coding sequence is TGTGCTAGTGGTTTGTCCCTACCAGGGGGCCGCGGGCAGCCCCAGCATTTT.

This chain links TRBV30 with TRBJ2-7; D is undetermined. CDR3 length equals 12 residues. Germline CDR1 is GTSNPN and CDR2 is SVGIG (reference sequence). Trimming removed 3 bases at V and 5 bases at J, with 11 bases between. As DNA, the CDR3 is TGTGCCTGGAGCGCCGGGCCTCACGAGCAGTACTTC. This translates into CAWSAGPHEQYF.

Turning to this clone: The same CDR3 is also encoded by other DNA sequences in this sample. The chain employs TRBV25-1 and TRBJ1-6; D is undetermined. Looked up from germline, CDR1 is MGHDK and CDR2 is SYGVNS. This CDR3 is built from 13 residues. V lost 2 bases and J lost 14, with 13 bases in between. CDR3 DNA: TGTGCCAGCAGTGAAGGGTTTGGGTACTCCCTCCACTTT. Translation gives CASSEGFGYSLHF.

The rearrangement links TRBV4-1 to TRBJ1-6; a possible D gene is TRBD1 (6 bases). CDR1 is MGHRA and CDR2 is YSYEKL in the germline V gene. V was pared by 1 base and J by 8 bases, with 18 bases between. This CDR3 contains 17 residues. The CDR3 is CASSQVIVGGAYSPLHF. The CDR3 bases are TGCGCCAGCAGCCAAGTGATTGTAGGGGGGGCGTATTCACCCCTCCACTTT.

The chain has TRBV7-9 and TRBJ2-1, with D possibly matching TRBD1 (5 bases). V was cut by 4 bases and J by 0 bases, with 10 bases left in between. Germline values: CDR1 SEHNR, CDR2 FQNEAQ (reference sequence). This CDR3 is 15 amino acids long. CDR3 in amino acids: CASSWGLSSYNEQFF. CDR3 in DNA: TGTGCCAGCAGCTGGGGCTTGAGCTCCTACAATGAGCAGTTCTTC.

This clone showed up just a few times. V gene TRBV14 combines with J gene TRBJ1-4; maybe TRBD1 (5 bases). CDR3 size: 11 residues. The V end lost 4 bases, the J end lost 14 bases, and 11 bases lay between the germline ends. The germline CDR1 and CDR2 sequences are SGHDN and FVKESK. CDR3 nucleotide sequence: TGTGCCAGCAGCCCCAGACAGTGGCTGTTTTTT. Protein product: CASSPRQWLFF.

This clone has only a few counts. V is TRBV19 and J is TRBJ2-7, with D perhaps matching TRBD2 (6 bases). Trimming removed 6 bases at V and 5 bases at J, with 17 bases between. CDR1 LNHDA and CDR2 SQIVND come from the germline V gene (reference sequence). This CDR3 comprises 14 residues. CDR3 nucleotide sequence: TGTGCCAGTAGCGGGACTCCCATGGAGAACGAGCAGTACTTC. It is translated as CASSGTPMENEQYF.

The CDR3 bases are TGTGCCACCAGCAGGCCGGGCGGACAGGGCAATCAGCCCCAGCATTTT. It specifies CATSRPGGQGNQPQHF. This chain connects TRBV15 to TRBJ1-5; 7 positions match TRBD1. Per germline, CDR1 LNHNV and CDR2 YYDKDF (reference sequence). V lost 3 bases, J lost 2 bases, and 7 bases stayed unmatched. The CDR3 runs to 16 residues.